These T cell receptor beta chains were read from a single sample in a study of T cells in localized non-small cell lung cancer. The table came from immunoSEQ multiplex PCR; TCRdb's copy has only in-frame clones and leaves some out. The sample includes around 1,200 clones, 32% seen only once; the top ten take 9.5% to 15%. Sequencing was performed on normal lung tissue next to the tumor, taken before any cancer treatment. The receptors shown here come from a male donor aged 60 or over with stage I squamous cell lung carcinoma. Each CDR3 is given with its conserved first and last residue. Fields, in order: J gene, clone size, V gene, D gene, CDR3 DNA, CDR3 protein. D genes are given only for firm matches. Where a row states a size, it is once, few, many or the class of an expanded clone; other rows omit it.

J gene: TRBJ2-1; clone size: few; V gene: TRBV30; D gene: NA; CDR3 DNA: TGTGCCTGGAGTGTAAACGAGTACAATGAGCAGTTCTTC; CDR3 protein: CAWSVNEYNEQFF
J gene: TRBJ1-6; clone size: NA; V gene: TRBV18; D gene: TRBD1; CDR3 DNA: TGTGCCAGCTCACCAACGGGACAGGGGGAACCCCTCCACTTT; CDR3 protein: CASSPTGQGEPLHF
J gene: TRBJ1-1; clone size: once; V gene: TRBV19; D gene: NA; CDR3 DNA: TGTGCCAGTAGCCCGCCCACAGTGAACACTGAAGCTTTCTTT; CDR3 protein: CASSPPTVNTEAFF
J gene: TRBJ2-6; clone size: NA; V gene: TRBV29-1; D gene: NA; CDR3 DNA: TGCAGCGTTGGCGTTTTCGGGGCCAACGTCCTGACTTTC; CDR3 protein: CSVGVFGANVLTF
J gene: TRBJ2-5; clone size: once; V gene: TRBV19; D gene: NA; CDR3 DNA: TGTGCCAGTAGTTACTCGGACAGCGAAGAGACCCAGTACTTC; CDR3 protein: CASSYSDSEETQYF
J gene: TRBJ1-2; clone size: few; V gene: TRBV11-3; D gene: NA; CDR3 DNA: TGTGCCAGCAGCTCCGGCGGAGCTAACTATGGCTACACCTTC; CDR3 protein: CASSSGGANYGYTF
J gene: TRBJ1-1; clone size: medium-sized; V gene: TRBV11-3; D gene: NA; CDR3 DNA: TGTGCCAGCAGCTTGAATGGGGACCCGAACACTGAAGCTTTCTTT; CDR3 protein: CASSLNGDPNTEAFF
J gene: TRBJ1-1; clone size: few; V gene: TRBV19; D gene: NA; CDR3 DNA: TGTGCCAGTAGTATGACACGGAACACTGAAGCTTTCTTT; CDR3 protein: CASSMTRNTEAFF
J gene: TRBJ1-1; clone size: few; V gene: TRBV29-1; D gene: TRBD1; CDR3 DNA: TGCAGCGTTTGGACAGGGGCGGGCACTGAAGCTTTCTTT; CDR3 protein: CSVWTGAGTEAFF
J gene: TRBJ2-4; clone size: NA; V gene: TRBV29-1; D gene: NA; CDR3 DNA: TGCAGCGGCGGCCGTCAGGGCGGAGGCAAAAACATTCAGTACTTC; CDR3 protein: CSGGRQGGGKNIQYF